These 29 T cell receptor beta chains share one sample of origin, sequenced in a study of T-cell reconstitution after alpha-beta-depleted transplantation in children. Unique molecular identifiers were used in preparing the TCRbeta library. TCRdb analysed the PCR reads with MiXCR anew, one entry per CDR3 protein. The repertoire consists of about 200,000 distinct CDR3 sequences, with about 7% occurring once and the leading ten covering more than 5.5%. The material was PBMCs, obtained before TCRalphabeta/CD19-depleted stem cell transplant. The receptors stem from a boy younger than 10 with acute lymphoblastic leukemia, due to receive a stem cell transplant.

This clonotype has a count of ten or more. The rearrangement links TRBV27 to TRBJ1-1, with D possibly being TRBD1 (5 bases). The CDR3 totals 15 residues. The ends were cut back, 0 bases at V and 2 bases at J, with 10 bases in the middle. CDR1 is MNHEY and CDR2 is SMNVEV in the germline V gene (reference sequence). For the CDR3, the DNA is TGTGCCAGCAGTTTATCGGGGGAGCTTAACACTGAAGCTTTCTTT. Translated, it gives CASSLSGELNTEAFF.

The chain combines TRBV6-1 with TRBJ1-6; 8 bases line up with TRBD1. Per the germline V gene, CDR1 is MNHNS and CDR2 is SASEGT. This CDR3 is 14 amino acids long. Trimming cost V 4 bases and J 8 bases; bases outside gene matches: 4. The CDR3 loop reads CASSVGQGDSPLHF. The CDR3 DNA reads TGTGCCAGCAGTGTTGGACAGGGCGATTCACCCCTCCACTTT.

This clonotype occurred a few times. V and J are TRBV5-1 and TRBJ1-1; D is unresolved. The germline gives CDR1 SGHRS, CDR2 YFSETQ. CDR3 length: 16 amino acids. Trimming cost V 4 bases and J 3 bases, with 19 bases left between them. The DNA of the CDR3 is TGCGCCAGCAGCCCTCAAGTGGCAGGCATCGACACTGAAGCTTTCTTT. Translation gives CASSPQVAGIDTEAFF.

This clonotype was detected many times. The CDR3 spells CASSSLGLAGGLSSYNEQFF. CDR3 DNA sequence: TGTGCCAGCAGCTCTCTAGGACTAGCGGGGGGCCTAAGCTCCTACAATGAGCAGTTCTTC. The chain joins TRBV11-2 to TRBJ2-1, with TRBD2 matching over 14 bases. The CDR3 is 20 amino acids. Trimming removed 4 bases from V and 0 bases from J; junction bases left unmatched: 11. Germline V gene lookup returns CDR1 SGHAT and CDR2 FQNNGV.

V and J are TRBV11-2 and TRBJ1-2; D is unclear. V was shortened by 1 base and J by 2 bases, with 11 bases between the two germline ends. CDR1 is SGHAT, CDR2 FQNNGV, per germline. The length of the CDR3 is 15 residues. CDR3 amino acids: CASSLVSGRNYGYTF. In DNA, the CDR3 is TGTGCCAGCAGCTTAGTTTCAGGACGAAACTATGGCTACACCTTC.

CDR3 residues: CSLWGSEETQYF. The CDR3 DNA sequence: TGCAGCCTCTGGGGCTCTGAGGAGACCCAGTACTTC. The chain links TRBV20-1 to TRBJ2-5; the D gene is possibly TRBD1 (5 bases). From germline, CDR1 is DFQATT and CDR2 SNEGSKA (reference sequence). The CDR3 has 12 amino acids.

V usage is TRBV5-1 and J usage is TRBJ1-4; D not certain. Germline values: CDR1 SGHRS, CDR2 YFSETQ. V was cut by 4 bases and J by 4 bases, with 11 bases left in between. The CDR3 runs 14 residues. The CDR3 protein is CASSPSSFNEKLFF. The CDR3 DNA sequence: TGCGCCAGCAGCCCGAGCAGTTTTAATGAAAAACTGTTTTTT.

This clonotype was picked up a small number of times. The junction does not match germline at one end; this may be a read error. The chain combines TRBV6-6 with TRBJ1-1; no definite D call. In germline, CDR1 is MNHNY, CDR2 SVGAGI (reference sequence). This CDR3 has 11 amino acids. The CDR3 protein is CASRGPTESFF. The CDR3 region has the DNA TGTGCCAGCAGGGGCCCCACTGAATCTTTCTTT.

The rearrangement joins TRBV28 to TRBJ2-7; 11 nucleotides line up with TRBD1. The CDR3 sequence is 14 residues long. The V and J ends lost 8 bases and 6 bases, in that order; junction bases with no gene match: 9. Germline V gene lookup returns CDR1 MDHEN and CDR2 SYDVKM. The CDR3 reads CASDPGQGASEQYF. The DNA for the CDR3 is TGTGCCAGCGACCCCGGACAGGGGGCGTCCGAGCAGTACTTC.

V usage is TRBV4-2 and J usage is TRBJ2-1, with a possible D match to TRBD2 (5 bases). Germline V lookup: CDR1 LGHNA, CDR2 YNFKEQ. The CDR3 has 16 residues. With 1 base removed from V and 3 bases from J, the gap between germline ends came to 13 bases. CDR3 DNA sequence: TGTGCCAGCAGCCAAGCGGCTAGCTCACTCTACAATGAGCAGTTCTTC. Its protein is CASSQAASSLYNEQFF.

This clonotype appeared many times. The gene calls are TRBV7-9 and TRBJ2-3, with 7 bases identical to TRBD1. Germline CDR1 reads SEHNR; CDR2 reads FQNEAQ (reference sequence). V lost 0 bases and J lost 2; bases outside the gene matches: 5. The CDR3 is 16 residues long. The CDR3 DNA reads as TGTGCCAGCAGCTTAGCCGGCAGGGGGATCACAGATACGCAGTATTTT. Its translation: CASSLAGRGITDTQYF.

This clonotype was counted ten times or more. The chain carries TRBV12-3 or TRBV12-4 and TRBJ1-2; D is unclear. This CDR3 is built from 13 residues. Trimming removed 3 bases from V and 2 bases from J, with 7 bases in between. The CDR3 DNA sequence: TGTGCCAGCAGTTTCGAAGGGAACTATGGCTACACCTTC. Its translation is CASSFEGNYGYTF.

Many counts were recorded for this clonotype. This chain connects TRBV12-3 or TRBV12-4 to TRBJ1-5; D is possibly TRBD1 (6 bases). The CDR3 covers 14 residues. V lost 3 bases, J lost 4 bases, and 10 bases lay in between. The CDR3 reads CASSFGGANQPQHF. The CDR3 DNA reads as TGTGCCAGCAGTTTTGGGGGGGCAAATCAGCCCCAGCATTTT.

The sample holds many counts of this clonotype. The chain combines TRBV29-1 with TRBJ1-2; no clear D. The V end was cut by 1 base, the J end by 4 bases, with 10 bases between. CDR3 length: 13 residues. CDR1 is SQVTM, CDR2 ANQGSEA, per germline. In DNA, the CDR3 is TGCAGCGTTGAAGTGGCGTGGGGCTATGGCTACACCTTC. Translation: CSVEVAWGYGYTF. The full variable domain, completed using reference TRBV29-1 and TRBJ1-2, is SAVISQKPSRDICQRGTSLTIQCQVDSQVTMMFWYRQQPGQSLTLIATANQGSEATYESGFVIDKFPISRPNLTFSTLTVSNMSPEDSSIYLCSVEVAWGYGYTFGSGTRLTVV.

The table lists this clonotype with many counts. The chain uses TRBV3-1 and TRBJ2-5, with D perhaps TRBD2 (5 bases). Germline V gene data show CDR1 as LGHDT and CDR2 as YNNKEL (reference sequence). The V end lost 4 bases, the J end lost 0 bases, and 12 bases lay between the germline ends. This CDR3 has 15 residues. The CDR3 sequence: CASSLGLEHQETQYF. The CDR3 nucleotides read TGTGCCAGCAGCCTTGGACTCGAACACCAAGAGACCCAGTACTTC.

This clonotype was observed many times. This sequence joins TRBV29-1 and TRBJ2-5; D not resolved. The germline V and J ends were trimmed by 3 bases and 2 bases, with 4 bases remaining between them. Germline V gene lookup returns CDR1 SQVTM and CDR2 ANQGSEA. The CDR3 sequence is 11 residues long. In DNA form, the CDR3 reads TGCAGCGTTGACACACAAGAGACCCAGTACTTC. Translation: CSVDTQETQYF. Complete variable domain (other parts from reference TRBV29-1 and TRBJ2-5): SAVISQKPSRDICQRGTSLTIQCQVDSQVTMMFWYRQQPGQSLTLIATANQGSEATYESGFVIDKFPISRPNLTFSTLTVSNMSPEDSSIYLCSVDTQETQYFGPGTRLLVL.

In this sample, this clonotype turned up a few times. This sequence joins TRBV5-1 and TRBJ2-3; TRBD1 agrees at 7 bases. The CDR3 loop spans 17 amino acids. Germline V gene sequence: CDR1 SGHRS, CDR2 YFSETQ. Losses at the gene ends were 4 bases for V and 0 bases for J; bases not matched to a gene: 11. The CDR3 DNA follows: TGCGCCAGCAGCCCGGTAGAGGGGACAGTGAGCACAGATACGCAGTATTTT. It translates to CASSPVEGTVSTDTQYF.

This clonotype was seen repeatedly, ten times or more. The chain combines TRBV5-1 with TRBJ2-3, with TRBD2 matching 8 bases. The CDR3 runs 16 residues. Trimming removed 1 base from V and 6 bases from J; junction bases left unmatched: 10. Germline V gene data show CDR1 as SGHRS and CDR2 as YFSETQ. Here the CDR3 DNA reads TGCGCCAGCAGCTTGTTTTTTGCGGGAGGCCGGGATACGCAGTATTTT. Residues: CASSLFFAGGRDTQYF.

This clonotype has only a few counts. The chain couples TRBV6-5 to TRBJ2-1, with TRBD1 matching over 10 bases. Unmatched junction bases numbered 10, after V lost 0 bases and J lost 8 bases. CDR1 is MNHEY and CDR2 is SVGAGI in the germline V gene. This CDR3 has 17 residues. CDR3 DNA: TGTGCCAGCAGTTACTCTTTCTCCTTAGGACAGGGGGATGAGCAGTTCTTC. Its protein is CASSYSFSLGQGDEQFF.

This clonotype was seen at least ten times. V is TRBV7-9 and J is TRBJ1-2, with TRBD1 matching over 8 bases. Germline values: CDR1 SEHNR, CDR2 FQNEAQ (reference sequence). Losses at the gene ends were 5 bases for V and 8 bases for J; bases not matched to a gene: 4. The CDR3 consists of 12 residues. CDR3 DNA sequence: TGTGCCAGCAGCATGACAGGGGACGGCTACACCTTC. Translation gives CASSMTGDGYTF.

This chain joins TRBV28 and TRBJ1-2; D is unresolved. CDR1 is MDHEN, CDR2 SYDVKM, per germline. The length of the CDR3 is 12 residues. V gave up 6 bases and J gave up 1 base, with 6 bases separating them. The DNA of the CDR3 is TGTGCCAGCAGAGTGTTTAACTATGGCTACACCTTC. Its translation: CASRVFNYGYTF.

The chain combines TRBV6-5 with TRBJ1-1; D gene unclear. CDR1 is MNHEY and CDR2 is SVGAGI in the germline V gene. The length of the CDR3 is 12 residues. V lost 6 bases and J lost 4, with 9 bases in between. The CDR3 loop reads CASRVEGTEAFF. CDR3 in DNA: TGTGCCAGCAGAGTAGAGGGCACTGAAGCTTTCTTT.

This clonotype was seen more than once but under ten times. This chain joins TRBV12-3 or TRBV12-4 and TRBJ2-7; the match to TRBD2 covers 8 bases. This CDR3 has 14 amino acids. V lost 5 bases, J lost 5 bases, and 8 bases stayed unmatched. The CDR3 here is CASSRTSGGHEQYF. The DNA for the CDR3 is TGTGCCAGCAGTAGAACGAGCGGGGGACACGAGCAGTACTTC.

This clonotype was found a few times. The J gene is TRBJ2-5, the V gene TRBV12-5; D is uncertain. This CDR3 has 14 amino acids. Germline values: CDR1 LGHNT, CDR2 FRNRAP. Deletions cut 5 bases from V and 1 base from J, with 11 bases between. CDR3: CASGPPPPQETQYF. In nucleotides, the CDR3 is TGTGCTAGTGGTCCCCCGCCCCCCCAAGAGACCCAGTACTTC. The whole variable domain, filled in from reference TRBV12-5 and TRBJ2-5, reads DARVTQTPRHKVTEMGQEVTMRCQPILGHNTVFWYRQTMMQGLELLAYFRNRAPLDDSGMPKDRFSAEMPDATLATLKIQPSEPRDSAVYFCASGPPPPQETQYFGPGTRLLVL.

The J gene is TRBJ2-5, the V gene TRBV5-1; TRBD2 matches at 7 bases. Germline assignment: CDR1 SGHRS and CDR2 YFSETQ. With 4 bases clipped from V and 3 bases from J, the junction kept 6 bases outside the gene matches. The CDR3 runs to 14 residues. The CDR3 is CASSPTGTKETQYF. Here the CDR3 DNA reads TGCGCCAGCAGCCCAACCGGGACTAAAGAGACCCAGTACTTC.

At least ten counts were recorded for this clonotype. V usage is TRBV5-1 and J usage is TRBJ2-1, with D possibly TRBD2 on 6 matching bases. Per germline, CDR1 SGHRS and CDR2 YFSETQ. Trimming shortened V by 4 bases and J by 8 bases, and 16 bases separated the two germline ends. The CDR3 is 14 amino acids. DNA of the CDR3: TGCGCCAGCAGCCCGGGACTTTCCATGGATGAGCAGTTCTTC. This gives the protein CASSPGLSMDEQFF.

This clonotype was observed many times. The rearrangement links TRBV29-1 to TRBJ1-1; D perhaps matches TRBD1 (5 bases). V gave up 7 bases and J gave up 4 bases, with 13 bases separating them. This CDR3 contains 12 residues. Germline V gives CDR1 SQVTM, CDR2 ANQGSEA. The CDR3 here is CSGRNGATEAFF. The CDR3 region has the DNA TGCAGCGGAAGAAACGGGGCCACTGAAGCTTTCTTT.

This clonotype showed up many times. The V call is TRBV5-1, the J call TRBJ2-3; D not certain. The CDR3 covers 13 residues. Germline loops: CDR1 SGHRS, CDR2 YFSETQ. Trimming stripped 5 bases from V and 9 bases from J, with 16 bases between. This CDR3 reads CASSPRTPGTQYF. CDR3 DNA sequence: TGCGCCAGCAGTCCGAGGACCCCTGGGACGCAGTATTTT.

This clonotype was detected ten times or more. The chain combines TRBV29-1 with TRBJ2-7; D is unclear. Germline V gene sequence: CDR1 SQVTM, CDR2 ANQGSEA. The CDR3 totals 13 residues. Trimming stripped 5 bases from V and 0 bases from J, with 11 bases between. The CDR3 loop is CSVQVPHSYEQYF. In nucleotides, the CDR3 is TGCAGCGTTCAGGTCCCCCACTCCTACGAGCAGTACTTC.